The 20 T cell receptor beta chains presented below share a single source sample, sequenced in a study of Ad26.COV2.S vaccination and SARS-CoV-2 variants (dated by TCRdb to the early 2020s). Library generation was performed with the immunoSEQ multiplex PCR assay. Sourced from immuneACCESS, this table was stored by TCRdb with only in-frame sequences that have V and J called. A share of the clones is absent; for the studies checked, an unresolved V gene accounts for under half, and the remainder has no known explanation. For this sample the table gives around 250,000 clones, of which roughly 89% were detected only once. The ten biggest clones cover under 3% of the sample. The treatment or condition label corresponds to: roughly 18 received Ad26.COV2.S at low or high dose, single or two shots; about 5 received placebo; per-sample allocation not given. Repertoires of vaccine and placebo recipients were sequenced from samples collected on day 63 after the first injection.

Sequenced material: peripheral blood, taken in a trial of Ad26.COV2.S vaccine versus placebo. The receptors were gathered from a person between 18 and 65 years old who received the Ad26.COV2.S COVID-19 vaccine or a placebo.

The chain combines TRBV3-1 (or the pseudogene TRBV3-2) with TRBJ2-1; D not certain. The V gene lost 6 bases and the J gene lost 6 bases, with 18 bases spanning the gap. Per the germline V gene, CDR1 is LGHDT and CDR2 is YNNKEL (reference sequence). The length of the CDR3 is 15 residues. The CDR3 DNA follows: TGTGCCAGCAGTTCCGGGCCCCGACTCGGCAATGAGCAGTTCTTC. This encodes CASSSGPRLGNEQFF.

The CDR3 nucleotides read TGTGCCAGCAGCGGGACTCCCCAAGAGACCCAGTACTTC. It yields the protein CASSGTPQETQYF. J is TRBJ2-5 and V is TRBV9, with a weak D call TRBD2 (5 bases). Germline values: CDR1 SGDLS, CDR2 YYNGEE. The CDR3 loop spans 13 amino acids. Trimming pared 3 bases from V and 1 base from J, leaving 7 bases between.

The chain couples TRBV14 to TRBJ2-3, with TRBD2 matching over 8 bases. Germline assignment: CDR1 SGHDN and CDR2 FVKESK. CDR3 size: 14 residues. Trimming removed 2 bases from V and 8 bases from J; junction bases left unmatched: 6. This CDR3 is CASSQPGGRATQYF. In nucleotides, the CDR3 is TGTGCCAGCAGCCAACCGGGGGGGCGAGCTACGCAGTATTTT.

V usage is TRBV24-1 and J usage is TRBJ2-5; 9 bases match TRBD1. The trim removed 5 bases at V and 5 bases at J, leaving 8 bases unmatched. Germline assignment: CDR1 KGHDR and CDR2 SFDVKD. This CDR3 region has 15 residues. The CDR3: CATSVKTGGVETQYF. CDR3 nucleotides: TGTGCCACCAGTGTCAAGACAGGGGGTGTGGAGACCCAGTACTTC.

This clone has a handful of counts. The chain has TRBV5-4 and TRBJ2-7; D is unresolved. Trimming pared 0 bases from V and 5 bases from J, leaving 12 bases between. The CDR3 covers 14 residues. CDR1 and CDR2 (germline): SGHNT, YYREEE (reference sequence). Here the CDR3 reads CASSLVGHVDEQYF. DNA for the CDR3: TGTGCCAGCAGCTTGGTGGGTCATGTGGACGAGCAGTACTTC.

The V call is TRBV6-5, the J call TRBJ1-5; tentative D call: TRBD1 (6 bases). V was shortened by 0 bases and J by 7 bases, with 10 bases between the two germline ends. The CDR3 is made up of 14 amino acids. CDR1 is MNHEY and CDR2 is SVGAGI in the germline V gene. CDR3 sequence (DNA): TGTGCCAGCAGTTACTCCTACAGGGCCCAGCCCCAGCATTTT. Protein sequence: CASSYSYRAQPQHF.

This clone came up a few times. This chain joins TRBV6-5 and TRBJ2-7, with D possibly TRBD1 on 5 matching bases. The ends were cut back, 6 bases at V and 4 bases at J, with 13 bases in the middle. Germline CDR1 is MNHEY and CDR2 is SVGAGI. This CDR3 has 13 residues. DNA for the CDR3: TGTGCCAGCAGCCCAGGGTCCAAATACGAGCAGTACTTC. Encoded protein: CASSPGSKYEQYF.

The CDR3 loop is CASSQAWAGSTDTQYF. The DNA of the CDR3 is TGTGCCAGCAGCCAAGCCTGGGCGGGCAGCACAGATACGCAGTATTTT. The V gene is TRBV3-1 (or the pseudogene TRBV3-2), the J gene TRBJ2-3, with D perhaps TRBD2 (5 bases). Trimming removed 1 base at V and 0 bases at J, with 11 bases between. CDR1 is LGHDT and CDR2 is YNNKEL in the germline V gene (reference sequence). The CDR3 totals 16 residues.

The V and J genes are TRBV7-8 and TRBJ2-7; D may be TRBD1 (5 bases). Germline CDR1 reads SGHVS; CDR2 reads FQNEAQ. The CDR3 loop spans 16 amino acids. V gave up 5 bases and J gave up 3 bases, with 20 bases separating them. CDR3 in DNA: TGTGCCAGCAGCGACCCGGTGTCAGGGTCTTTCTACGAGCAGTACGTC. Protein: CASSDPVSGSFYEQYV.

The chain recombines TRBV6-6 with TRBJ2-2; no definite D call. The CDR3 covers 12 residues. The ends were cut back, 7 bases at V and 9 bases at J, with 12 bases in the middle. Germline CDR1 reads MNHNY; CDR2 reads SVGAGI (reference sequence). For the CDR3, the DNA is TGTGCCAGCACTATGAGCAGGTGGGAGCTGTTTTTT. Its translation is CASTMSRWELFF.

V gene TRBV7-6 combines with J gene TRBJ2-2; the D gene is possibly TRBD1 (7 bases). This CDR3 spans 16 amino acids. Looked up from germline, CDR1 is SGHVS and CDR2 is FNYEAQ. V was pared by 1 base and J by 5 bases, with 14 bases between. The CDR3 protein is CASSLVPGGGTGELFF. As DNA, the CDR3 is TGTGCCAGCAGCTTAGTGCCAGGGGGAGGAACCGGGGAGCTGTTTTTT.

V usage is TRBV7-2 and J usage is TRBJ2-3; tentative D call: TRBD1 (6 bases). V dropped 4 bases and J dropped 3 bases, with 14 bases sitting between them. In germline, CDR1 is SGHTA, CDR2 FQGNSA. The CDR3 extends over 15 amino acids. CDR3 DNA: TGTGCCAGCAGCTCCCAACAGGGTGGGACAGATACGCAGTATTTT. This gives the protein CASSSQQGGTDTQYF.

The J gene is TRBJ2-1, the V gene TRBV5-5; TRBD2 is a possible D gene (6 bases). This CDR3 is built from 15 residues. Germline-derived CDR1 and CDR2 are SGHKS and YYEKEE (reference sequence). Trimming pared 4 bases from V and 4 bases from J, leaving 15 bases between. The CDR3 coding sequence is TGTGCCAGCAGCATCCGGGACTCCTCATACAATGAGCAGTTCTTC. Translating it yields CASSIRDSSYNEQFF.

This chain connects TRBV21-1 to TRBJ1-6. TRBV21-1 represents a pseudogene. The CDR3 is made up of 14 amino acids. As DNA, the CDR3 is TGTGCCAGCAGCAAAAACCGGCGTAATTCACCCCTCCACTTT. This codes for CASSKNRRNSPLHF.

The chain couples TRBV6-5 to TRBJ2-7; weak D call: TRBD2 (7 bases). In germline, CDR1 is MNHEY, CDR2 SVGAGI. The CDR3 extends over 15 amino acids. The V end lost 0 bases, the J end lost 2 bases, and 11 bases lay between the germline ends. CDR3 bases: TGTGCCAGCAGTTACTCGGCGGGGGCCACCTACGAGCAGTACGTC. As protein: CASSYSAGATYEQYV.

This clone occurred once. V and J are TRBV28 and TRBJ1-3; D gene ambiguous. This CDR3 contains 17 residues. With 2 bases removed from V and 0 bases from J, the gap between germline ends came to 14 bases. From germline, CDR1 is MDHEN and CDR2 SYDVKM. The CDR3 region has the DNA TGTGCCAGCAGTTTACCCAACTCACCGGTCTCTGGAAACACCATATATTTT. This sequence encodes CASSLPNSPVSGNTIYF.

This clone was seen only once. The chain employs TRBV5-1 and TRBJ1-3, with no clear D. The CDR3 is 15 amino acids. The V gene lost 4 bases and the J gene lost 0 bases, with 11 bases spanning the gap. CDR1 is SGHRS, CDR2 YFSETQ, per germline. The CDR3 region is CASSPDLYSGNTIYF. The CDR3 nucleotides read TGCGCCAGCAGCCCAGACTTATACTCTGGAAACACCATATATTTT. Variable domain in full (rest from reference TRBV5-1 and TRBJ1-3): KAGVTQTPRYLIKTRGQQVTLSCSPISGHRSVSWYQQTPGQGLQFLFEYFSETQRNKGNFPGRFSGRQFSNSRSEMNVSTLELGDSALYLCASSPDLYSGNTIYFGEGSWLTVV.

The chain employs TRBV14 and TRBJ1-2; TRBD1 matches 7 bases. Germline CDR1 and CDR2: SGHDN and FVKESK. J gave up 2 bases and V 0 bases, and 6 bases lay outside the gene matches. The CDR3 runs 16 residues. In DNA, the CDR3 is TGTGCCAGCAGCCAAGATTTTGCAGGGGGGAACTATGGCTACACCTTC. Translation gives CASSQDFAGGNYGYTF. The full variable domain, in which reference TRBV14 and TRBJ1-2 provide the parts outside the CDR3, is EAGVTQFPSHSVIEKGQTVTLRCDPISGHDNLYWYRRVMGKEIKFLLHFVKESKQDESGMPNNRFLAERTGGTYSTLKVQPAELEDSGVYFCASSQDFAGGNYGYTFGSGTRLTVV.

The chain links TRBV4-3 to TRBJ1-5, with no clear D. Trimming left V 4 bases short and J 1 base short, with 11 bases between. CDR3 length: 15 residues. Germline CDR1 LGHNA, CDR2 YSLEER. The CDR3 DNA follows: TGCGCCAGCAGCCGGGTGGTCGGGAGCAATCAGCCCCAGCATTTT. Translating it yields CASSRVVGSNQPQHF.

The V call is TRBV6-2 or TRBV6-3, the J call TRBJ2-1; 8 bases match TRBD2. The CDR3 sequence is 16 residues long. Germline-derived CDR1 and CDR2 are MNHEY and SVGEGT. The J segment lost 4 bases and the V segment lost 4 bases, leaving 9 bases of the junction unmatched. The CDR3 DNA is TGTGCCAGCAGTTTACCTAGCGGGTATACATACAATGAGCAGTTCTTC. This gives the protein CASSLPSGYTYNEQFF.